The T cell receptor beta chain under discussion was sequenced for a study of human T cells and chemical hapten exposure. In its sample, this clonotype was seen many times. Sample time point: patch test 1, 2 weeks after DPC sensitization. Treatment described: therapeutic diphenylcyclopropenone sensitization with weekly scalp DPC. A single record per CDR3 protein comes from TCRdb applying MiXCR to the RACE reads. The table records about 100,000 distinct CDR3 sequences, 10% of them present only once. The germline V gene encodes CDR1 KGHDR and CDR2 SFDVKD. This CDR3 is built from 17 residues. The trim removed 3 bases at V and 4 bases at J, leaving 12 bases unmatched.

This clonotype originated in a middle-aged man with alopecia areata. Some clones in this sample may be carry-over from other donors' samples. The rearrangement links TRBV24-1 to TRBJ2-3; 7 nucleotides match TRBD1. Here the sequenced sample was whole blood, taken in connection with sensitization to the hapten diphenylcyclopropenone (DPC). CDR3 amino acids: CATSDPDRASWADTQYF. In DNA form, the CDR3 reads TGTGCCACCAGTGATCCTGACAGGGCCTCTTGGGCAGATACGCAGTATTTT.